This T cell receptor (beta chain) was sequenced in a study of T cells in Graves' hyperthyroidism and ophthalmopathy. The source material, RNA transcripts, was used to amplify TCR beta CDR3 regions. In the first-round RT-PCR of the TCR CDR3, the HTBI primer set was used. TCRdb re-derived calls from the multiplex PCR reads in MiXCR, one entry per CDR3 protein. The table includes roughly 350,000 distinct CDR3 sequences, 13% to 15% detected once. V gave up 7 bases and J gave up 7 bases, with 14 bases separating them. CDR3 length: 13 residues. The germline gives CDR1 MDHEN, CDR2 SYDVKM. This clonotype was counted many times.

The sequence was obtained from a woman aged 25 to 39 with Graves' ophthalmopathy. The chain combines TRBV28 with TRBJ2-1; D might be TRBD1 (7 bases). Source material: blood. The CDR3 protein is CASTQGGRNEQFF. The CDR3 DNA reads as TGTGCCAGCACCCAGGGGGGTAGGAATGAGCAGTTCTTC.